This TCR beta chain was captured in a study of T-cell reconstitution after alpha-beta-depleted transplantation in children (dated by TCRdb to between 2015 and 2016). A note on the overall study: The study quantitatively tracked T-cell immune reconstitution after TCRalphabeta/CD19-depleted allogeneic hematopoietic cell transplantation in children using TCR repertoire profiling.

The germline V gene specifies MNHNS as CDR1 and SASEGT as CDR2. The V end loses 6 bases and the J end loses 5 bases, and a stretch of 16 bases separates them. The CDR3 measures 14 amino acids from cysteine to phenylalanine. The CDR3 DNA has 42 bases and is translated from base 1. Summary of the overall study and its limitations: The apparently early alphabetaT-cell count recovery about two months after transplant was reportedly dependent on only several hundred rapidly expanded clones derived from non-depleted graft cells. The frequencies of hyperexpanded clones fell over the following months, and after one year, T-cell counts and TCRbeta diversity were mostly attributed to newly produced T cells. In some patients, the high TCRbeta diversity seen at day 60 was put down to recipient T cells and intrathymic progenitors that had survived conditioning.

A note on this clonotype: What this receptor recognizes is not known. There are no base qualities to consult, and no much larger clone falls within one base.

Libraries were made using PCR. Instrument on record: Illumina HiSeq 2500. TCR libraries were prepared with molecular barcoding, using unique molecular identifiers to normalize TCRbeta repertoire quantification. The public reads were run again by TCRdb, first through fastp at Q25 and then through MiXCR, and only productive beta chains were kept. Here each entry gathers all rows of one CDR3 protein and keeps the most common genes and DNA. This sample lists around 100,000 distinct CDR3 sequences; 9% to 12% were detected once. The top ten clones comprise less than 45% of the sample. Read against the paper, the sample's treatment or condition label means: allogeneic hematopoietic cell transplantation with graft depleted of TCRalphabeta T cells and CD19 B cells. Transplant recipients were children who received TCRalphabeta/CD19-depleted allogeneic hematopoietic cell grafts.

Sequenced here: PBMCs, sampled before TCRalphabeta/CD19-depleted stem cell transplant. The chain employs TRBV6-1 and TRBJ2-5; the D segment might be TRBD1 or TRBD2, since each matches 5 bases. The TCR comes from a boy aged 2 to 10 with acute lymphoblastic leukemia, due to receive a stem cell transplant. The CDR3 reads as follows: CASSRTGPRETQYF. The DNA sequence follows: TGTGCCAGCAGCCGAACGGGACCAAGGGAGACCCAGTACTTC.